The clone carrying this T cell receptor beta chain was detected a few times. The target antigen is unknown. TCRdb reprocessed the reads via MiXCR and lists one record per CDR3 protein. The sample holds approximately 1,000,000 distinct CDR3 sequences; less than 35% are singletons and the top ten take around an eighth. The data belong to a study of T cell repertoires in cytomegalovirus infection. Study-wide context: TCR beta signatures that were public indicated CMV infection and matching HLA type. Regarding the study as a whole: Clonotype analysis showed dominance of the ex vivo response by HLA-C-restricted CMV-specific TCR beta clonotypes. Identification of carriers of CMV plus the relevant HLA was performed using cumulative public TCR beta family frequency.

This CDR3 is built from 14 residues. Per the germline V gene, CDR1 is MDHEN and CDR2 is SYDVKM. V gave up 4 bases and J gave up 7 bases, with 14 bases separating them. The TCR was taken from a human donor in good health (CMV status not recorded). Some clones in this sample may be carry-over from other donors' samples. Sequencing used cultured CD8+ T cells from PBMCs, obtained from culture after CMV antigen stimulation. The chain joins TRBV28 to TRBJ1-5; D unclear. CDR3 sequence reads: CASSWLRGGQPQHF. The CDR3 nucleotides read TGTGCCAGCAGTTGGCTCAGAGGTGGACAGCCCCAGCATTTT. Looking up the rest from reference TRBV28 and TRBJ1-5 gives the full variable domain: DVKVTQSSRYLVKRTGEKVFLECVQDMDHENMFWYRQDPGLGLRLIYFSYDVKMKEKGDIPEGYSVSREKKERFSLILESASTNQTSMYLCASSWLRGGQPQHFGDGTRLSIL.